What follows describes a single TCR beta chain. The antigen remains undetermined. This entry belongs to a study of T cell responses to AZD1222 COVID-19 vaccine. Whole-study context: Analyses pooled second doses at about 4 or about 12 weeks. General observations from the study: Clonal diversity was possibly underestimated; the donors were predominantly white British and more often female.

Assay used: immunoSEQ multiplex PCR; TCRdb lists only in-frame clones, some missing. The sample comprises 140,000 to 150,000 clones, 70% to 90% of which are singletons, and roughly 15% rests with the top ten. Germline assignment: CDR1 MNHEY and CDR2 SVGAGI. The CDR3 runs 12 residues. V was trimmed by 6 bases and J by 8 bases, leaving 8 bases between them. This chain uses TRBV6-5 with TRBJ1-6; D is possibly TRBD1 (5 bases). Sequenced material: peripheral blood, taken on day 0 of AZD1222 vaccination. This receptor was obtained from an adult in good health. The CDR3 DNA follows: TGTGCCAGCAGGGGGGGATATTCACCCCTCCACTTT. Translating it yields CASRGGYSPLHF.